The rows below give T cell receptor beta chains drawn from one sample of a study of shared clonotypes between healthy human individuals. The method was immunoSEQ multiplex PCR; TCRdb's version includes in-frame clones alone and lacks a portion of them. The sample holds a few million clones; approximately 92% are singletons and the top ten take more than 0.12%. Sequenced material: naive CD4+ T cells sorted from blood. These receptors all come from a young man in good health. Both conserved end residues are part of each CDR3. The D gene is left open where the match is weak. Clone size is not always given. Where it is, it says once, few, many or a class for expanded clones.

v_gene	len	abundance	d_gene	j_gene	CDR3aa	CDR3nt
TRBV19	14	NA	NA	TRBJ2-3	CASSRIGSTDTQYF	TGTGCCAGTAGTAGAATAGGTAGCACAGATACGCAGTATTTT
TRBV5-1	14	NA	TRBD1	TRBJ2-7	CASSPGQGAYEQYF	TGCGCCAGCAGCCCCGGACAGGGGGCCTACGAGCAGTACTTC
TRBV21-1	12	NA	NA	TRBJ2-3	CASTNNPDTQYF	TGTGCCAGCACTAACAACCCAGATACGCAGTATTTT
TRBV4-1	15	NA	NA	TRBJ1-5	CASSQATVSNQPQHF	TGCGCCAGCAGCCAAGCGACAGTTAGCAATCAGCCCCAGCATTTT
TRBV4-3	19	NA	TRBD2	TRBJ2-1	CASSQARASGTVWLPEQFF	TGCGCCAGCAGCCAAGCGAGGGCTAGCGGGACAGTCTGGCTTCCTGAGCAGTTCTTC
TRBV5-1	15	NA	TRBD1	TRBJ1-4	CASSTSTGVKEKLFF	TGCGCCAGCAGCACGTCGACAGGGGTAAAAGAAAAACTGTTTTTT
TRBV10-2	17	NA	TRBD2	TRBJ2-1	CASSDPSGRGGYNEQFF	TGCGCCAGCAGTGACCCTAGCGGGAGGGGGGGCTACAATGAGCAGTTCTTC
TRBV7-6	11	once	NA	TRBJ2-1	CASSAYNEQFF	TGTGCCAGCAGCGCTTACAATGAGCAGTTCTTC
TRBV28	13	NA	TRBD1	TRBJ2-5	CASNRGGWETQYF	TGTGCCAGCAACAGGGGTGGGTGGGAGACCCAGTACTTC
TRBV28	19	NA	NA	TRBJ2-7	CASSSSTGYRGVYSYEQYF	TGTGCCAGCAGTTCCTCGACAGGCTATAGAGGGGTATACTCCTACGAGCAGTACTTC
TRBV5-4	14	NA	TRBD2	TRBJ2-7	CASSLPSGEGEQYF	TGTGCCAGCAGCTTACCCAGCGGGGAAGGCGAGCAGTACTTC
TRBV6-1	13	NA	NA	TRBJ2-7	CASRKQGSHEQYF	TGTGCCAGCAGGAAACAGGGTTCCCACGAGCAGTACTTC
TRBV4-1	16	NA	NA	TRBJ2-3	CASSQDPGTNTDTQYF	TGCGCCAGCAGCCAAGATCCCGGGACCAATACAGATACGCAGTATTTT
TRBV5-4	11	NA	NA	TRBJ1-1	CASSTVGRAFF	TGTGCCAGCAGCACTGTTGGGAGGGCTTTCTTT
TRBV18	13	NA	NA	TRBJ1-2	CASSPVQAVGYTF	TGTGCCAGCTCACCGGTTCAGGCGGTTGGCTACACCTTC
TRBV6-5	15	NA	NA	TRBJ1-4	CASSYSPRGNEKLFF	TGTGCCAGCAGTTACTCGCCCAGGGGTAATGAAAAACTGTTTTTT
TRBV7-9	16	NA	NA	TRBJ1-4	CASSLYAGGTEEKLFF	TGTGCCAGCAGCTTATATGCCGGGGGCACCGAGGAAAAACTGTTTTTT
TRBV7-7	13	NA	NA	TRBJ2-7	CASSLQLGYEQYF	TGTGCTAGCAGCTTACAGTTGGGGTACGAGCAGTACTTC
TRBV10-1	13	once	TRBD1	TRBJ2-7	CASSESPGTALYF	TGCGCCAGCAGTGAGTCCCCCGGGACAGCCCTCTACTTC
TRBV18	14	NA	NA	TRBJ2-1	CASSPGSENNEQFF	TGTGCCAGCTCACCAGGGTCCGAGAACAATGAGCAGTTCTTC
TRBV7-2	14	NA	TRBD1	TRBJ2-7	CASSPQGAVDEQYF	TGTGCCAGCAGCCCGCAGGGGGCGGTAGACGAGCAGTACTTC
TRBV27	14	NA	NA	TRBJ2-7	CASSNRHVSYEQYF	TGTGCCAGCAGCAATCGACACGTCTCCTACGAGCAGTACTTC
TRBV5-1	13	NA	NA	TRBJ2-5	CASSWDPRETQYF	TGCGCCAGCAGCTGGGACCCCAGGGAGACCCAGTACTTC
TRBV25-1	15	NA	NA	TRBJ1-1	CASSELGPANTEAFF	TGTGCCAGCAGTGAATTGGGGCCCGCGAACACTGAAGCTTTCTTT
TRBV10-3	14	NA	TRBD1	TRBJ1-6	CATAPGQSDSPLHF	TGTGCCACCGCTCCGGGACAGTCAGATTCACCCCTCCACTTT
TRBV2	13	once	NA	TRBJ2-3	CASSGQGTDTQYF	TGTGCCAGCAGTGGTCAGGGAACAGATACGCAGTATTTT
TRBV7-2	15	NA	TRBD1	TRBJ2-5	CASIPDRENQETQYF	TGTGCCAGCATCCCGGACAGGGAGAACCAAGAGACCCAGTACTTC
TRBV2	14	NA	TRBD2	TRBJ2-3	CASTKRGGADTQYF	TGTGCCAGCACCAAGCGGGGGGGCGCAGATACGCAGTATTTT